This T cell receptor beta chain was captured by sequencing in a study of molecular identifiers for immune sequencing clone quantification. Study outcomes and limitations: Beyond 20 RNA copies, clones held over 99% of effector molecules, compared with under 1% in naive cells.

TCRdb reanalysed the PCR reads using MiXCR and keeps one entry per CDR3 protein. Of roughly 93,000 distinct CDR3 sequences listed, under 20% were seen once; the top ten hold roughly 0.89%. CDR3 length: 13 amino acids. Germline V gives CDR1 GTSNPN, CDR2 SVGIG (reference sequence). Sorting captured naive CD8 T cells as CD8+CD4-CCR7+CD45RA+. With regard to this clonotype: Its antigen is still unknown. One base away lies a much larger clone, so this may be a sequencing read error.

Material for sequencing was naive CD8+ T cells from blood, with Jurkat cell RNA spiked in. As for subset: FACS-sorted CD8+CD4-CCR7+CD45RA+ naive T cells. The TCR comes from a human donor in good health. Some libraries in this study had Jurkat cell RNA spiked in. The rearrangement links TRBV30 to TRBJ1-2, with TRBD1 as a possible D gene (5 bases). CDR3 nucleotide sequence: TGTGCCTGCCCCCCCCAGGGTTACTATGGCTACGCCTTC. Residues: CACPPQGYYGYAF.